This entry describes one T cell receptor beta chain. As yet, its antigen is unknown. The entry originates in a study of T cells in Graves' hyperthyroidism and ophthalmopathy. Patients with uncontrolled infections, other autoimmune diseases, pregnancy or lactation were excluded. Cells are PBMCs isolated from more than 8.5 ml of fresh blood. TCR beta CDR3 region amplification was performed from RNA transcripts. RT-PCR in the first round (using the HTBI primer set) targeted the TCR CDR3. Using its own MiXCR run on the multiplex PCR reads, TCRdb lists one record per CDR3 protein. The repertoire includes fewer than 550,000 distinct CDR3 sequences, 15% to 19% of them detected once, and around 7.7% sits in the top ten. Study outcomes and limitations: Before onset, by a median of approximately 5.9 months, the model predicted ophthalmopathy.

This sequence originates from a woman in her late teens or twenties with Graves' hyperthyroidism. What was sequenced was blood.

The CDR3 DNA sequence: TGTGCCAGCAGGACTACAGGGGCCCGCGGAAACACCATATATTTT. Its protein product is CASRTTGARGNTIYF. V gene TRBV6-1 combines with J gene TRBJ1-3, with 7 bases matching TRBD1. CDR3 length: 15 amino acids. Looked up from germline, CDR1 is MNHNS and CDR2 is SASEGT. V lost 6 bases to trimming and J lost 4 bases; unmatched junction nucleotides: 9.